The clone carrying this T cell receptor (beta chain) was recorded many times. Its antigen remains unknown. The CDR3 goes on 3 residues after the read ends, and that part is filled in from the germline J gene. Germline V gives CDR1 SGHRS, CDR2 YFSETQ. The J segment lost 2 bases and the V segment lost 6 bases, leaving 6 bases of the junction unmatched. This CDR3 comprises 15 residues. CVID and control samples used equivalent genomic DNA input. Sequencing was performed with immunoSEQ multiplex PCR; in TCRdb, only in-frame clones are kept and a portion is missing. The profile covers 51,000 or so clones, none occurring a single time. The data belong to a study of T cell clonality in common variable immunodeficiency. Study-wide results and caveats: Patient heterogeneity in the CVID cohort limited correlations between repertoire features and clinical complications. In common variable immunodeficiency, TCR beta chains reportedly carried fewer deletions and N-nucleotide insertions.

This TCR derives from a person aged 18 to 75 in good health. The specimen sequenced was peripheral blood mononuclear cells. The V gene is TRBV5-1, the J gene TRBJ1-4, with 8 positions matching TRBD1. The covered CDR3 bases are TGCGCCAGCACCCCGACAGGGGAGACTAATGAAAAA. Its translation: CASTPTGETNEK. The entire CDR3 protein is CASTPTGETNEKLFF.